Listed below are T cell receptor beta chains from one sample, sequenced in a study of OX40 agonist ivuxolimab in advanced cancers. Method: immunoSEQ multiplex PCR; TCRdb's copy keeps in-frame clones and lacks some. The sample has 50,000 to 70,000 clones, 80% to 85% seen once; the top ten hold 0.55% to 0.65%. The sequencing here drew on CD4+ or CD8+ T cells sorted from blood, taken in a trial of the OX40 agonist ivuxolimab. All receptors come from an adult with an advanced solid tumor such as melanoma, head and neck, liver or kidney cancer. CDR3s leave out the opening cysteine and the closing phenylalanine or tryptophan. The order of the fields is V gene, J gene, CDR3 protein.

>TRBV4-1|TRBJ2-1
ASSQDRPPGNEQF
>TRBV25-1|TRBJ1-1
ASSETAGPVNTEAF
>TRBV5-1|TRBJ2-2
ASSKGPEGAGELF
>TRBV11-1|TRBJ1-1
ASSFEGVRGEAF
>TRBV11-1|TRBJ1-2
ASSYRASANYGYT
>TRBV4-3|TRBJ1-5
ASSQGRSQPQH
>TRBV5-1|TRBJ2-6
ASSLDRISSSGANVLT
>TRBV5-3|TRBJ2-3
ASSFYPDTQY
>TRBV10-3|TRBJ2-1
ATGLASNEQF
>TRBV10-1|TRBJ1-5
ASTHHRGSNQPQH
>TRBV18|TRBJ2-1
ASSPLQPGSYNEQF
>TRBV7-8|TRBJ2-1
ASSLPRRGQEQF
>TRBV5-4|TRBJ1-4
ASSQDRESEKLF
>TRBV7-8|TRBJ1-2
ASSLGVASQGYGYT
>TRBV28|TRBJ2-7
ASIPSDYDHEQY
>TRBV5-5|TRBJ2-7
ASSLIWEREQY
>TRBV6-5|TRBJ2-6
ASRRLSGANVLT
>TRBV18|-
ASSPMASGNSYEQY
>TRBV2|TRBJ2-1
ASSGQGLAGGWQF
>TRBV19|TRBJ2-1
ASSIAGLNEQF
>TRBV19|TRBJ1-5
ASSKRNYSNQPQH
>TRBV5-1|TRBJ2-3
ASSLGQGTFTDTQY
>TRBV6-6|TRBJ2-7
ASRLQGGFYEQY
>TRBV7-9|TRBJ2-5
ASSYGETQY
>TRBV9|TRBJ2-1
ASSGSGTSFEEQF
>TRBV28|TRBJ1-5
ASSVLSLELAQH
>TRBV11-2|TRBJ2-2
ASSLALPPNTGELF
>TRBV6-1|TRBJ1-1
ASSEKRRNTEAF
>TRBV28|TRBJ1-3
ASMSSDRRNTIY
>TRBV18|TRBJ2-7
ASSPGTGYEQY
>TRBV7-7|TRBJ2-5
ASSLGVGGETQY
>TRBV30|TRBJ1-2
AWSGEGLSRHYGYT
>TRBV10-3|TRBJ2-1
AIRGTEAAEGEQF
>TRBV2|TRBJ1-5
ASSERWQSNQPQH
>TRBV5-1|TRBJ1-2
ASSLSIIQGTLGYT
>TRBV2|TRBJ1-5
ASSEQGTQGPQH
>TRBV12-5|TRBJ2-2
ASGLQGANTGELF
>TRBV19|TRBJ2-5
ASTQDTGGVETQY
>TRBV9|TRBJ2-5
ASSTTVGSRETQY
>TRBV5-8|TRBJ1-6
ASSWWDTDNSPLH
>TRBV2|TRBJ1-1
ASSGGLISLTEAF
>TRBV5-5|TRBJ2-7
ASSLGRTPVYEQY
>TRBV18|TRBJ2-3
ASSLRLTDSSLFTQY
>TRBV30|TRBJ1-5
AWAGGTGWPKFNQPQH
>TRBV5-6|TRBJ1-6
ASSLAGNNSPLH
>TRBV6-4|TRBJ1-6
ASSANRDSPLH